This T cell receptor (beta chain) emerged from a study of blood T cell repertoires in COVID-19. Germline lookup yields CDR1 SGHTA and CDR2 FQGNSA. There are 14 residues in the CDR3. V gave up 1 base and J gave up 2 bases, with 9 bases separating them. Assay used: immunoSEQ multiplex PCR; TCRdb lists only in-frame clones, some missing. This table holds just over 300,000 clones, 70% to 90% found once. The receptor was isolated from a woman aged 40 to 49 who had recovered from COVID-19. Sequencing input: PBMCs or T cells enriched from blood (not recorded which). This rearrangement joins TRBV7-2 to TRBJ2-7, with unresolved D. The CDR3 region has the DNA TGTGCCAGCAGCTTAGGTCGACAACCCTACGAGCAGTACTTC. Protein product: CASSLGRQPYEQYF.